The sequence of this TCR beta chain was determined in a study of blood T cell repertoires in COVID-19. Profiled with immunoSEQ multiplex PCR; TCRdb holds only in-frame clones, not every one. The table records roughly 130,000 clones, 82% of them present only once. This CDR3 has 15 amino acids. The V gene lost 0 bases and the J gene lost 3 bases, with 12 bases spanning the gap. CDR1 and CDR2 from the germline V gene are SGHTA and FQGNSA. What was sequenced was peripheral blood. The chain carries TRBV7-2 and TRBJ2-7; a possible D gene is TRBD2 (5 bases). This clonotype was sampled from a woman aged 70-85 years with acute or convalescent COVID-19. CDR3 sequence: CASSLAAVSSYEQYF. The CDR3 bases are TGTGCCAGCAGCTTAGCAGCGGTCTCGAGCTACGAGCAGTACTTC.